Listed below are T cell receptor beta chains from one sample, sequenced in a study of CD8+CD57+ T cells in acquired aplastic anemia. TCRdb reprocessed the reads with MiXCR, giving one entry per CDR3 protein. This sample has some 190,000 distinct CDR3 sequences, with approximately 45% found just once. The specimen sequenced was sorted CD4+, CD8+, or CD8+CD57+ T cells (not recorded which) from PBMCs. Receptor source: a human donor in good health. Each CDR3 is given with its conserved first and last residue. The D gene is left open where the match is weak. The size field is filled for only some rows; it gives once, few, many or a size class.

J gene | clone size | V gene | D gene | CDR3 protein | CDR3 DNA
TRBJ2-3 | many | TRBV19 | . | CASSITQGDTQYF | TGTGCCAGTAGTATAACTCAGGGAGATACGCAGTATTTT
TRBJ2-1 | . | TRBV4-2 | TRBD2 | CASSAGLAGEDEQFF | TGTGCCAGCAGCGCGGGACTAGCGGGAGAGGATGAGCAGTTCTTC
TRBJ2-7 | many | TRBV9 | TRBD1 | CASSVRDSSYEQYF | TGTGCCAGCAGCGTTCGGGACAGCTCCTACGAGCAGTACTTC
TRBJ2-1 | many | TRBV6-1 | TRBD2 | CASREGLSYNEQFF | TGTGCCAGCCGGGAGGGCCTTTCCTACAATGAGCAGTTCTTC
TRBJ1-1 | . | TRBV7-2 | . | CASSSGNAIPKAFF | TGTGCCAGCAGTTCAGGGAACGCCATACCCAAAGCTTTCTTT
TRBJ2-1 | many | TRBV9 | . | CASSVGTGSYNEQFF | TGTGCCAGCAGCGTAGGAACGGGGTCCTACAATGAGCAGTTCTTC
TRBJ1-4 | many | TRBV12-3/TRBV12-4 | TRBD1 | CASSLRTGWSEKLFF | TGTGCCAGCAGTCTTCGGACAGGGTGGAGTGAAAAACTGTTTTTT
TRBJ1-2 | . | TRBV29-1 | . | CSVVRGDDGYTF | TGCAGCGTTGTCAGAGGGGACGATGGCTACACCTTC
TRBJ1-2 | many | TRBV19 | . | CASSPEINYGYTF | TGTGCCAGTAGTCCAGAAATAAACTATGGCTACACCTTC
TRBJ2-3 | many | TRBV2 | . | CASRMSTDTQYF | TGTGCCAGCAGGATGAGCACAGATACGCAGTATTTT
TRBJ1-1 | . | TRBV9 | . | CASSQVNRQTEAFF | TGTGCCAGCAGCCAAGTTAACCGGCAGACTGAAGCTTTCTTT
TRBJ2-3 | few | TRBV10-3 | TRBD2 | CAIMRNAGTSGTDTQYF | TGTGCCATCATGAGAAATGCCGGGACTAGCGGAACAGATACGCAGTATTTT
TRBJ2-3 | . | TRBV20-1 | TRBD1 | CSAVRDSSSTDTQYF | TGCAGTGCTGTTCGGGACAGTTCTAGCACAGATACGCAGTATTTT
TRBJ1-6 | medium-sized | TRBV10-3 | . | CAISQEEGLGSPLHF | TGTGCCATCAGCCAAGAGGAGGGGCTGGGTTCACCCCTCCACTTT
TRBJ2-5 | once | TRBV18 | . | CASSPGGHRETQYF | TGTGCCAGCTCACCAGGGGGACATCGAGAGACCCAGTACTTC
TRBJ2-7 | . | TRBV11-2 | TRBD2 | CASSREDGGRGEQYF | TGTGCCAGCAGCCGTGAGGATGGCGGGAGGGGCGAGCAGTACTTC
TRBJ2-3 | once | TRBV7-9 | . | CASSWTQTTDTQYF | TGTGCCAGCAGCTGGACGCAAACCACAGATACGCAGTATTTT
TRBJ2-7 | . | TRBV10-3 | TRBD2 | CAISEGLAGAAQYF | TGTGCCATCAGTGAGGGACTAGCGGGCGCTGCGCAGTACTTC
TRBJ2-1 | . | TRBV15 | TRBD2 | CATSRGPIGGRGDNEQFF | TGTGCCACCAGCAGAGGTCCCATCGGCGGGAGGGGGGACAATGAGCAGTTCTTC
TRBJ2-7 | . | TRBV10-3 | TRBD1 | CAISAPGQGYYEQYF | TGTGCCATCAGTGCGCCGGGACAGGGTTACTACGAGCAGTACTTC
TRBJ2-7 | many | TRBV20-1 | TRBD2 | CSASGLAGVEQYF | TGCAGTGCTAGTGGGCTAGCGGGAGTCGAGCAGTACTTC
TRBJ1-6 | . | TRBV19 | . | CASTRRQTYNSPLHF | TGTGCCAGTACCCGGAGACAGACTTATAATTCACCCCTCCACTTT
TRBJ1-3 | . | TRBV2 | . | CASSPRDTSISGNTIYF | TGTGCCAGCTCACCACGGGACACTTCTATCTCTGGAAACACCATATATTTT
TRBJ2-5 | . | TRBV11-2 | . | CASSPSVKGDIRRGTQYF | TGTGCCAGCAGCCCCTCCGTCAAGGGAGACATTAGGAGAGGGACCCAGTACTTC
TRBJ1-1 | . | TRBV2 | . | CASSEDWNTEAFF | TGTGCCAGCAGTGAAGACTGGAACACTGAAGCTTTCTTT